The entry that follows covers one T cell receptor (beta chain) sequence. Antigen specificity is unknown. This sample stems from a study of cytotoxic CD8 clonotypes in ibrutinib-treated CLL. Study-wide context: A median around twelve months of treatment, range 6 to 36, preceded the collection of response samples. General observations from the study: Higher circulating CD8+ T-cell counts strongly accompanied higher baseline clonality, above age-matched healthy donors.

Some clones are missing from TCRdb's copy, which holds only in-frame ones; the method was immunoSEQ multiplex PCR. Among about 130,000 clones listed, 80% to 90% were seen once. Frozen PBMC stocks contributed 2 to 2.5 micrograms of genomic DNA to the TCR beta libraries. CDR1 MDHEN and CDR2 SYDVKM come from the germline V gene. The CDR3 extends over 16 amino acids. V lost 5 bases, J lost 7 bases, and 20 bases lay in between. The sequencing here drew on PBMCs, taken after 24 months of ibrutinib treatment. The origin of this receptor is a human donor with chronic lymphocytic leukemia. V gene TRBV28 combines with J gene TRBJ1-4; D possibly corresponds to TRBD1 (5 bases). The CDR3 here is CASSPGATGGFEKLFF. CDR3 bases: TGTGCCAGCAGTCCCGGCGCAACGGGGGGGTTTGAAAAACTGTTTTTT.